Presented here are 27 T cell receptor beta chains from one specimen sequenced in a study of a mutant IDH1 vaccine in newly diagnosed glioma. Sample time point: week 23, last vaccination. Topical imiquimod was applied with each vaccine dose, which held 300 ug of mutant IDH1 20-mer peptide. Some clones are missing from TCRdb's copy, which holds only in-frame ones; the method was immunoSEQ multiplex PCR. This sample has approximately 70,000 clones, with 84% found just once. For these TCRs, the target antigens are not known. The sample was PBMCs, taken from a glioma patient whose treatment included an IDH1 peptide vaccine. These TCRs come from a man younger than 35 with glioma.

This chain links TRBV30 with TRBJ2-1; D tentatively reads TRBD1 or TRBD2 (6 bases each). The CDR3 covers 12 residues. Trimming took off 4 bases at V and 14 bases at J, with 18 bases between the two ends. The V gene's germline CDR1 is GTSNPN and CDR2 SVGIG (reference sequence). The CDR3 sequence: CAWTRGAGHKFF. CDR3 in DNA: TGTGCCTGGACCCGCGGGGCGGGACACAAGTTCTTC.

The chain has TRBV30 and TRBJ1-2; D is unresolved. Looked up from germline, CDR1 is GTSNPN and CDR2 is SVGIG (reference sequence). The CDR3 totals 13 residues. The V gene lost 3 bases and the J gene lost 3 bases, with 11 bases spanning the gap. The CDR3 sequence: CAWSPKGDYGYTF. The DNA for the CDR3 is TGTGCCTGGAGCCCAAAGGGTGACTATGGCTACACCTTC.

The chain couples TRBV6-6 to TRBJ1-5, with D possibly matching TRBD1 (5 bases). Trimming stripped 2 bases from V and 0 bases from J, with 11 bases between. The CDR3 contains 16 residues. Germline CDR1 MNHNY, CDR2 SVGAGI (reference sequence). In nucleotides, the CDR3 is TGTGCCAGCAGTTACACCAGTGGGGGTAGCAATCAGCCCCAGCATTTT. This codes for CASSYTSGGSNQPQHF.

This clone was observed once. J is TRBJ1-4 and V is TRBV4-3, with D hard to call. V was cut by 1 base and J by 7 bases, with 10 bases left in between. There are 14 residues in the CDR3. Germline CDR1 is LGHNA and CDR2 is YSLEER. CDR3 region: CASSQGSGIEKLFF. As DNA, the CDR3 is TGCGCCAGCAGCCAAGGCAGTGGGATTGAAAAACTGTTTTTT.

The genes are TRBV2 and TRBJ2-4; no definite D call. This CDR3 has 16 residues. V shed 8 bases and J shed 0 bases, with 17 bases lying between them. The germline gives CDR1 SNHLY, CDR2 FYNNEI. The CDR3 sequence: CASCSQGTIAKNIQYF. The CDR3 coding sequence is TGTGCCAGCTGTTCCCAAGGAACAATAGCCAAAAACATTCAGTACTTC.

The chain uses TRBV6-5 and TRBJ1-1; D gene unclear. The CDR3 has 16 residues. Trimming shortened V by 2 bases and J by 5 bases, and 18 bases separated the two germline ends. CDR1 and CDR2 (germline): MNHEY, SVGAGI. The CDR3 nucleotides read TGTGCCAGCAGTTACGCAACGGGGAAGCCTGGGACTGAAGCTTTCTTT. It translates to CASSYATGKPGTEAFF.

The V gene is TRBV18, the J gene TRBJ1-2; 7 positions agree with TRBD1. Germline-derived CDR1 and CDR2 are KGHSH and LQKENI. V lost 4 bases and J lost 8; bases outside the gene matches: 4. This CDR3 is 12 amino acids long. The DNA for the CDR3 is TGTGCCAGCTCACAGGGGGCATTCGGCTACACCTTC. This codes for CASSQGAFGYTF. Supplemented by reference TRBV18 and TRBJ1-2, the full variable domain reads NAGVMQNPRHLVRRRGQEARLRCSPMKGHSHVYWYRQLPEEGLKFMVYLQKENIIDESGMPKERFSAEFPKEGPSILRIQQVVRGDSAAYFCASSQGAFGYTFGSGTRLTVV.

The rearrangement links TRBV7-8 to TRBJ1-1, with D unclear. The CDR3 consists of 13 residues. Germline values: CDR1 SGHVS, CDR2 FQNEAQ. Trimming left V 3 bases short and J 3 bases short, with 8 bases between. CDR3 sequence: CASSFFRDTEAFF. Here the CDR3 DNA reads TGTGCCAGCAGCTTTTTTAGGGACACTGAAGCTTTCTTT.

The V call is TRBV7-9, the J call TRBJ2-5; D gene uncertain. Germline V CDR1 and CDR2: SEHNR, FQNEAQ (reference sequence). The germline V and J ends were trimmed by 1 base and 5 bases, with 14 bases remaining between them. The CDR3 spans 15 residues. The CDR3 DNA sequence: TGTGCCAGCAGCTTAGGATCAATGTTTAGGGAGACCCAGTACTTC. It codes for CASSLGSMFRETQYF.

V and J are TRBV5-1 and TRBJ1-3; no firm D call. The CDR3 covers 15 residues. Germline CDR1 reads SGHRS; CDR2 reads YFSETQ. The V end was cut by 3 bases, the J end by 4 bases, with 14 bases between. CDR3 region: CASSSDGSAGNTIYF. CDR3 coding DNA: TGCGCCAGCAGCTCGGATGGCTCGGCGGGAAACACCATATATTTT.

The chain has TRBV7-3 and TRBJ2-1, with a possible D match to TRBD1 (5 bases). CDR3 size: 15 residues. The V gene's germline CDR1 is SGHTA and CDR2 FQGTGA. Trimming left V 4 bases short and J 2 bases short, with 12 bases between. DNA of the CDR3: TGTGCCAGCAGCTCGCAGGGATCTGCCTACAATGAGCAGTTCTTC. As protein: CASSSQGSAYNEQFF.

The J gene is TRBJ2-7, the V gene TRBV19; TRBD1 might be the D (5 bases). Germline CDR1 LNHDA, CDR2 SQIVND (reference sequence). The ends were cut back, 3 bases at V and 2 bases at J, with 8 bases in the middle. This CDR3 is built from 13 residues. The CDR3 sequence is CASSMGHPYEQYF. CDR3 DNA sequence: TGTGCCAGTAGTATGGGGCACCCCTACGAGCAGTACTTC.

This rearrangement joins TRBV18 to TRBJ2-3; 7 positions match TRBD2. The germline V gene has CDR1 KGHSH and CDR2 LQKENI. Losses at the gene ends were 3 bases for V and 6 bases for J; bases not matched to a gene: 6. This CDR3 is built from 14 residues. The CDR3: CASSPGAGWDTQYF. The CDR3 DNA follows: TGTGCCAGCTCACCTGGAGCGGGGTGGGATACGCAGTATTTT.

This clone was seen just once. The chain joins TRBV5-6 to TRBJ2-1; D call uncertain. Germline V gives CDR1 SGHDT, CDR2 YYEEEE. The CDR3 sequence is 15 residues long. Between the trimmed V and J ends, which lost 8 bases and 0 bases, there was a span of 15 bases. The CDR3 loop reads CASELGVSSYNEQFF. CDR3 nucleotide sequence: TGTGCCAGTGAGCTTGGGGTCAGCTCCTACAATGAGCAGTTCTTC.

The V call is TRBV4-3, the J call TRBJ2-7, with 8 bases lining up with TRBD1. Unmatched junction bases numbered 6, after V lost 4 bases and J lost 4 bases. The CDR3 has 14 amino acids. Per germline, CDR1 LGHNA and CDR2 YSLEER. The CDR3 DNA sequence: TGCGCCAGCAGCCTCGGACAGGGAGCTTACGAGCAGTACTTC. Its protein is CASSLGQGAYEQYF.

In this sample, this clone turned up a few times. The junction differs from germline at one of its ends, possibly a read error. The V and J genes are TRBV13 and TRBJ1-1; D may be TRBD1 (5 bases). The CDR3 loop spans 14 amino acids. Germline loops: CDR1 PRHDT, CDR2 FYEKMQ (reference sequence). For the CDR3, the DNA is TGTGCCAGCAGGTTAGGGGTACTGAACACTGAAGCTTTCTTT. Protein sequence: CASRLGVLNTEAFF.

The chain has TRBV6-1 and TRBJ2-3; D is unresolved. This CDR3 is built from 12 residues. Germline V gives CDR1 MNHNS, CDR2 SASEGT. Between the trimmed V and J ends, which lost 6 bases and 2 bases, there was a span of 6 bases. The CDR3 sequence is CASSFYTDTQYF. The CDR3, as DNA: TGTGCCAGCAGCTTTTACACAGATACGCAGTATTTT.

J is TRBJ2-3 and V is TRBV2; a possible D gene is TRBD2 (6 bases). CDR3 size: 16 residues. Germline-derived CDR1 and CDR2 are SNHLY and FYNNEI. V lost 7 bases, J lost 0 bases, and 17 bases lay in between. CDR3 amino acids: CASTVFSGASTDTQYF. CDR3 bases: TGTGCCAGCACCGTGTTTAGCGGAGCCAGCACAGATACGCAGTATTTT.

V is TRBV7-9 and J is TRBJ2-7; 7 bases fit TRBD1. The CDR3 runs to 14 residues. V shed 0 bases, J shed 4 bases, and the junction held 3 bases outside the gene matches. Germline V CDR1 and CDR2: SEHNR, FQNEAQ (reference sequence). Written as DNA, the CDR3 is TGTGCCAGCAGCTTAGCGGCAGGGGGATACGAGCAGTACTTC. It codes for CASSLAAGGYEQYF.

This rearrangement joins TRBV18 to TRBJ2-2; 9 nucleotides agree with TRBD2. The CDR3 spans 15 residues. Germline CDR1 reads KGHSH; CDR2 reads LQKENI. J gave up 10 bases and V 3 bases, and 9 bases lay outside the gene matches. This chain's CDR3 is CASSPGAGGIQELFF. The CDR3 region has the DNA TGTGCCAGCTCACCGGGAGCGGGGGGTATTCAGGAGCTGTTTTTT.

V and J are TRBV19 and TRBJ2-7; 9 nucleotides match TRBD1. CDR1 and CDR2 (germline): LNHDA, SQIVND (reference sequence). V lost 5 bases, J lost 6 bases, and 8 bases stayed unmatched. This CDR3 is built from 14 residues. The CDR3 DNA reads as TGTGCCAGTAGTTCCAGACAGGGGGTTCGCGAGCAGTACTTC. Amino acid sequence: CASSSRQGVREQYF.

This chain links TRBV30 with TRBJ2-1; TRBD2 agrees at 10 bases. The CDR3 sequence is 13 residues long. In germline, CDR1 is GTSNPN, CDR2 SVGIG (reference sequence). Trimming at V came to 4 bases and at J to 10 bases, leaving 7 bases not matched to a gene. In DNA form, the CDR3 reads TGTGCCTGGACCAGCGGGGGGGCGGAAGAGCAGTTCTTC. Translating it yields CAWTSGGAEEQFF. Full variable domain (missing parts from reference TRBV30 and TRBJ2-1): SQTIHQWPATLVQPVGSPLSLECTVEGTSNPNLYWYRQAAGRGLQLLFYSVGIGQISSEVPQNLSASRPQDRQFILSSKKLLLSDSGFYLCAWTSGGAEEQFFGPGTRLTVL.

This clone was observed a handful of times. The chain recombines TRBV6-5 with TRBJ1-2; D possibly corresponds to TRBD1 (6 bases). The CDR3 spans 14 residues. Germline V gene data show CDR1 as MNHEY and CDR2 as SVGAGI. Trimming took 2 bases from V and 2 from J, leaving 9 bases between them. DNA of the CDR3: TGTGCCAGCAGTTACCGGGACAAGAACTATGGCTACACCTTC. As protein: CASSYRDKNYGYTF.

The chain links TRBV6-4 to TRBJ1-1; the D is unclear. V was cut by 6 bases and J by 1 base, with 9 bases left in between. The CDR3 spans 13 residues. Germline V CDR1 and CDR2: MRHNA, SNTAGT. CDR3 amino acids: CASSQDGNTEAFF. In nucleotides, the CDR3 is TGTGCCAGCAGCCAAGACGGGAACACTGAAGCTTTCTTT.

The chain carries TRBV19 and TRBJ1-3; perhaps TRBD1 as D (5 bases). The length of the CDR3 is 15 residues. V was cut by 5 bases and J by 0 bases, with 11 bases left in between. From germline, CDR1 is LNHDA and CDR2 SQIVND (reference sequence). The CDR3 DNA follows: TGTGCCAGTAGTGCCGCGGACACCTCTGGAAACACCATATATTTT. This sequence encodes CASSAADTSGNTIYF.

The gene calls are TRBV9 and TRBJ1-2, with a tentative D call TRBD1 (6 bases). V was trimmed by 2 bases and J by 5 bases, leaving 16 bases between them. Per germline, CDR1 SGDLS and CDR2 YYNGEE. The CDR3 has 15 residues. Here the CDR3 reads CASSVMGDIAYGYTF. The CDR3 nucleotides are TGTGCCAGCAGCGTTATGGGGGACATAGCATATGGCTACACCTTC.

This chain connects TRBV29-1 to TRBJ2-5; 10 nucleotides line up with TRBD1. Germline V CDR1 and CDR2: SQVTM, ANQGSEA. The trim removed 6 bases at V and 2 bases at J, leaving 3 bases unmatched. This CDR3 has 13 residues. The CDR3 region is CSVGDRGQETQYF. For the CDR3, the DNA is TGCAGCGTGGGGGACAGGGGACAAGAGACCCAGTACTTC.